This record covers a single T cell receptor beta chain. This CDR3 is 14 amino acids long. The ends were cut back, 7 bases at V and 9 bases at J, with 21 bases in the middle. Germline V gene lookup returns CDR1 LNHDA and CDR2 SQIVND (reference sequence). Only in-frame clones appear in the TCRdb table, and some are missing; sequencing was by immunoSEQ multiplex PCR. The table lists about 56,000 clones, nearly 95% of them singletons. The sample is drawn from a study of technical replicates of blood from a handful of donors. The chain couples TRBV19 to TRBJ1-2, with a tentative D call TRBD1 (6 bases). The specimen sequenced was PBMCs. The origin of this receptor is a human donor in good health. Some clones in this sample may be carry-over from other donors' samples. CDR3: CASKYTGHGLSYTF. The CDR3 region has the DNA TGTGCCAGTAAATATACGGGACACGGGCTAAGCTACACCTTC.